Shown below are 15 T cell receptor beta chains from a single sample sequenced in a study of cytomegalovirus exposure and HLA in healthy donors. Researchers ran the PCR with 60 Vbeta and 13 Jbeta primers. Measured with immunoSEQ multiplex PCR; TCRdb has only the in-frame clones, and not every one. This sample has 75,000 to 90,000 clones, with 70% to 75% found just once. Sequencing was carried out using PBMCs. These receptors were taken from a man aged 55 to 70 in good health and CMV-seronegative.

This clone has only a few counts. V gene TRBV9 combines with J gene TRBJ2-5; a possible D gene is TRBD1 (5 bases). The CDR3 is 15 residues long. Germline CDR1 and CDR2: SGDLS and YYNGEE. The V end lost 0 bases, the J end lost 2 bases, and 11 bases lay between the germline ends. This CDR3 is CASSVEGVRQETQYF. CDR3 coding DNA: TGTGCCAGCAGCGTAGAAGGGGTTAGGCAAGAGACCCAGTACTTC.

The J gene is TRBJ2-5, the V gene TRBV19; 11 bases are a match to TRBD1. Near its end, the DNA agrees better with TRBJ2-7, so the J call may be wrong. Germline CDR1 and CDR2: LNHDA and SQIVND (reference sequence). The CDR3 is 16 residues long. CDR3 nucleotides: TGTGCCAGTAGTAAGGTGCTGGGACAGGGGGAGTACGAGCAGTACTTC. It specifies CASSKVLGQGEYEQYF.

V gene TRBV10-1 combines with J gene TRBJ2-3; TRBD1 might be the D (7 bases). The V and J ends lost 10 bases and 6 bases respectively, with 23 bases between them. The germline CDR1 and CDR2 sequences are WNHNN and SYGVQD (reference sequence). The CDR3 extends over 15 amino acids. As DNA, the CDR3 is TGCGCCACCGCGCGGGGCGGGTTGGACAGGGATACGCAGTATTTT. It encodes CATARGGLDRDTQYF.

This clone has just one count. This chain uses TRBV5-6 with TRBJ1-2; tentative D call: TRBD1 (5 bases). The length of the CDR3 is 14 residues. From germline, CDR1 is SGHDT and CDR2 YYEEEE. The ends were cut back, 3 bases at V and 3 bases at J, with 12 bases in the middle. DNA of the CDR3: TGTGCCAGCAGCTCTGGGGGGGTTGACTATGGCTACACCTTC. It encodes CASSSGGVDYGYTF.

J is TRBJ2-1 and V is TRBV4-1; 10 bases align to TRBD2. Trimming cost V 6 bases and J 1 base; bases outside gene matches: 9. This CDR3 has 17 amino acids. CDR1 MGHRA and CDR2 YSYEKL come from the germline V gene. CDR3 loop: CASRISGGSTSYNEQFF. The CDR3 nucleotides are TGCGCCAGCAGGATTAGCGGGGGGTCGACTTCCTACAATGAGCAGTTCTTC.

This clone was picked up a small number of times. This sample also contains other DNA sequences that code for the same CDR3. This rearrangement joins TRBV6-4 to TRBJ2-3; TRBD1 agrees at 10 bases. The CDR3 covers 15 residues. After removal of 0 bases from V and 4 bases from J, the junction contained 1 base not matched to a gene. In germline, CDR1 is MRHNA, CDR2 SNTAGT. The CDR3, as DNA: TGTGCCAGCAGTGACTCGACAGGGGGCGCAGATACGCAGTATTTT. This translates into CASSDSTGGADTQYF.

V gene TRBV4-2 combines with J gene TRBJ2-7; the match to TRBD1 covers 7 bases. CDR1 and CDR2 (germline): LGHNA, YNFKEQ. After removal of 5 bases from V and 2 bases from J, the junction contained 6 bases not matched to a gene. The CDR3 extends over 14 amino acids. The CDR3 protein is CASSAGQAAYEQYF. CDR3 nucleotide sequence: TGTGCCAGCAGCGCCGGACAGGCCGCCTACGAGCAGTACTTC.

This chain links TRBV11-2 with TRBJ1-2, with D perhaps TRBD1 (6 bases). Trimming cost V 5 bases and J 4 bases, with 11 bases left between them. This CDR3 spans 13 amino acids. Germline loops: CDR1 SGHAT, CDR2 FQNNGV. The CDR3 bases are TGTGCCAGCAGCCAACAGGGCGCCTATGGCTACACCTTC. This sequence encodes CASSQQGAYGYTF. The full variable domain, completed using reference TRBV11-2 and TRBJ1-2, is EAGVAQSPRYKIIEKRQSVAFWCNPISGHATLYWYQQILGQGPKLLIQFQNNGVVDDSQLPKDRFSAERLKGVDSTLKIQPAKLEDSAVYLCASSQQGAYGYTFGSGTRLTVV.

The chain employs TRBV4-1 and TRBJ1-6; 9 bases agree with TRBD1. The CDR3 contains 14 residues. Germline-derived CDR1 and CDR2 are MGHRA and YSYEKL. The trim removed 0 bases at V and 13 bases at J, leaving 4 bases unmatched. The CDR3 sequence: CASSQERQGGPLHF. The DNA for the CDR3 is TGCGCCAGCAGCCAAGAAAGACAGGGGGGGCCCCTCCACTTT.

This chain links TRBV5-6 with TRBJ1-6; D call uncertain. This CDR3 spans 14 amino acids. V was pared by 0 bases and J by 7 bases, with 8 bases between. CDR1 and CDR2 (germline): SGHDT, YYEEEE. The CDR3 coding sequence is TGTGCCAGCAGCTTGGTTTGGAGAAATTCACCCCTCCACTTT. Its translation is CASSLVWRNSPLHF.

This chain connects TRBV4-1 to TRBJ1-1; D ambiguous. Trimming took 4 bases from V and 2 from J, leaving 14 bases between them. The germline V gene has CDR1 MGHRA and CDR2 YSYEKL. This CDR3 contains 15 residues. CDR3 nucleotide sequence: TGCGCCAGCAGCCGATCTGGTTCGAGTAACACTGAAGCTTTCTTT. It codes for CASSRSGSSNTEAFF.

A note on this clone: The junction and the germline gene differ at one end; a read error may be behind it. This chain links TRBV7-9 with TRBJ1-1; 7 bases are a match to TRBD1. CDR1 is SEHNR, CDR2 FQNEAQ, per germline (reference sequence). CDR3 length: 13 amino acids. Here the CDR3 DNA reads TGTTCCAGCAGCCCGGGACAGTACACTGAAGCTTTCTTT. It translates to CSSSPGQYTEAFF.

About this clone itself: This CDR3 fails to terminate in the conserved phenylalanine or tryptophan, so it likely reflects a read error. The V gene is TRBV6-5, the J gene TRBJ1-1; D not resolved. Per the germline V gene, CDR1 is MNHEY and CDR2 is SVGAGI. Trimming took off 6 bases at V and 0 bases at J, with 8 bases between the two ends. There are 13 residues in the CDR3. Here the CDR3 reads CASSRGVNTEAFS. For the CDR3, the DNA is TGTGCCAGCAGCCGCGGGGTGAACACTGAAGCTTTCTCT.

This clone was counted once. V usage is TRBV7-9 and J usage is TRBJ2-5; 9 bases fit TRBD2. Germline CDR1 and CDR2: SEHNR and FQNEAQ (reference sequence). The CDR3 consists of 17 residues. Trimming at V came to 1 base and at J to 2 bases, leaving 8 bases not matched to a gene. The CDR3 sequence: CASSLGGGGGGQETQYF. For the CDR3, the DNA is TGTGCCAGCAGCTTAGGAGGCGGCGGGGGGGGTCAAGAGACCCAGTACTTC.

This clone turned up a few times. The junction and the germline gene differ at one end; a read error may be behind it. The V and J genes are TRBV7-9 and TRBJ2-1, with 7 bases identical to TRBD1. Germline lookup yields CDR1 SEHNR and CDR2 FQNEAQ (reference sequence). The CDR3 totals 15 residues. The CDR3 spells CSSSLVQRQGMQQFF. CDR3 sequence (DNA): TGTTCCAGCAGCTTAGTCCAGAGACAGGGAATGCAGCAGTTCTTC.